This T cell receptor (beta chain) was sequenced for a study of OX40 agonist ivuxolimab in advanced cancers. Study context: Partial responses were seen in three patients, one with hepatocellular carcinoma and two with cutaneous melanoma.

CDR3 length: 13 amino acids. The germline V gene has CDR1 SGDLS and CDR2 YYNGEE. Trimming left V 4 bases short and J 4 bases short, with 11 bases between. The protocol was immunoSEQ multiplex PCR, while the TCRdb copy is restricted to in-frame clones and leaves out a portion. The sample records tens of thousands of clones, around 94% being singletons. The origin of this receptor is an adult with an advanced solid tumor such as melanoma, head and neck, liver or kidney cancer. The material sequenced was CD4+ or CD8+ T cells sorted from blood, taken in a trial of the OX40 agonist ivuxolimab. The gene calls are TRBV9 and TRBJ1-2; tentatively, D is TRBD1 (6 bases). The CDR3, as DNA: TGTGCCAGCAGCCCCGGACAGCTCTATGGCTACACCTTC. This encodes CASSPGQLYGYTF. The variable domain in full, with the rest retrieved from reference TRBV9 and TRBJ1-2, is DSGVTQTPKHLITATGQRVTLRCSPRSGDLSVYWYQQSLDQGLQFLIQYYNGEERAKGNILERFSAQQFPDLHSELNLSSLELGDSALYFCASSPGQLYGYTFGSGTRLTVV.